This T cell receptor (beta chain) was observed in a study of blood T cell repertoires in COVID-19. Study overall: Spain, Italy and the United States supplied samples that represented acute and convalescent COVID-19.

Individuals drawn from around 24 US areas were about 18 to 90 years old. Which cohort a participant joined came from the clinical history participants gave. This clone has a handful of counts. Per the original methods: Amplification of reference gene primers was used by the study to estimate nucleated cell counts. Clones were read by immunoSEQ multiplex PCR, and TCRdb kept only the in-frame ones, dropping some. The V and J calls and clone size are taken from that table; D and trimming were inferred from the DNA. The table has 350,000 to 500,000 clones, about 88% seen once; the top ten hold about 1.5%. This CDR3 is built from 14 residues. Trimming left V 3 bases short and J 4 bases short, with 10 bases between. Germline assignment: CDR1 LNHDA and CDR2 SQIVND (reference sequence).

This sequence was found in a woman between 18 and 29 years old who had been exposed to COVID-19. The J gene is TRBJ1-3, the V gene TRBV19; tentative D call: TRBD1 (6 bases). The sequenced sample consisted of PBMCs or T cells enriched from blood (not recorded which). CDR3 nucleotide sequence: TGTGCCAGTAGTATTATGGACAGCGGAAACACCATATATTTT. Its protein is CASSIMDSGNTIYF.